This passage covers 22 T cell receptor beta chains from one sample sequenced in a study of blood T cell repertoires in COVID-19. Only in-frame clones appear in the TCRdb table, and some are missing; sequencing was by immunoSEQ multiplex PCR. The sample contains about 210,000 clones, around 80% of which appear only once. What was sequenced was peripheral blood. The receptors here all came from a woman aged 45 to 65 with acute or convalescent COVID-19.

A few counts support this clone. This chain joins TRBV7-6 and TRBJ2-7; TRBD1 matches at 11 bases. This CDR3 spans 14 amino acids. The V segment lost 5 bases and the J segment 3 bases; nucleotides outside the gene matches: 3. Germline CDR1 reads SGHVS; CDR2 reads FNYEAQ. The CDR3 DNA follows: TGTGCCAGCAGCCCCGGGACAGGGGGCTACGAGCAGTACTTC. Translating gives CASSPGTGGYEQYF. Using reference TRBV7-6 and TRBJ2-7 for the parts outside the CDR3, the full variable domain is GAGVSQSPRYKVTKRGQDVALRCDPISGHVSLYWYRQALGQGPEFLTYFNYEAQQDKSGLPNDRFSAERPEGSISTLTIQRTEQRDSAMYRCASSPGTGGYEQYFGPGTRLTVT.

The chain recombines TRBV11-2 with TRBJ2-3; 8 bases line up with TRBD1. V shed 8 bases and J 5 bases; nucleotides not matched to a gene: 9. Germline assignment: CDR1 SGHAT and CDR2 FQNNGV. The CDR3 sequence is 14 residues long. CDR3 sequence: CASSSTGDLDTQYF. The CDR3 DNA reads TGTGCCAGCTCCTCGACAGGGGACTTAGATACGCAGTATTTT.

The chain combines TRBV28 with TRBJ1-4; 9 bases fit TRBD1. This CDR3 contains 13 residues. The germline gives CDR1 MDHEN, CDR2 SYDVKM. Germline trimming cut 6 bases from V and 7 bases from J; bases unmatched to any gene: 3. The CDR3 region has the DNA TGTGCCAGCAGGACAGGGGGAATTGAAAAACTGTTTTTT. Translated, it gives CASRTGGIEKLFF.

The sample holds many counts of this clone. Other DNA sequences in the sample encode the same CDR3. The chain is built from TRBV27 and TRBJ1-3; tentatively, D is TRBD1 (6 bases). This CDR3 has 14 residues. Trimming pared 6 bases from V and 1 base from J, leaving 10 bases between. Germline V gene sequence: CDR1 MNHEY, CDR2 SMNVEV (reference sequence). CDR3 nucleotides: TGTGCCAGCAGGTTGCAGGGGTCTGGAAACACCATATATTTT. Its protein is CASRLQGSGNTIYF.

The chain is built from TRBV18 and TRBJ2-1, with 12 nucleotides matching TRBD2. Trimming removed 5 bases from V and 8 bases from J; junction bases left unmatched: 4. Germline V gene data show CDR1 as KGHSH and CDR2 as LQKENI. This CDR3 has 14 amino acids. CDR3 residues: CASSGTSGRDEQFF. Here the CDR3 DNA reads TGTGCCAGCTCAGGGACTAGCGGGCGCGATGAGCAGTTCTTC.

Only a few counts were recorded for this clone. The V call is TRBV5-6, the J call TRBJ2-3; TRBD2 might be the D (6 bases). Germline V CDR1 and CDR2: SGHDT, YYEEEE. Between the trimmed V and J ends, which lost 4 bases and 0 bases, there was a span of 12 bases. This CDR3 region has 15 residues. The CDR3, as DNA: TGTGCCAGCAGCGGGGGGACGGGTAGCACAGATACGCAGTATTTT. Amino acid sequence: CASSGGTGSTDTQYF.

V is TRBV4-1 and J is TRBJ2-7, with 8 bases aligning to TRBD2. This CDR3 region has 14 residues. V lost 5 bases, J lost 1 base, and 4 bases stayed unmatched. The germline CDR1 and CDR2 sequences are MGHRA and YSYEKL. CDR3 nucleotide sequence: TGCGCCAGCAGCTTCAGCGGGAGTTCCTACGAGCAGTACTTC. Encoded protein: CASSFSGSSYEQYF.

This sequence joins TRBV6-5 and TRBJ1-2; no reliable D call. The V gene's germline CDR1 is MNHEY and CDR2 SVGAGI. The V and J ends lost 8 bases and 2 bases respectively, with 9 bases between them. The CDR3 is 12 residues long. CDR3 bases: TGTGCCAGCGGAACAGAGAACTATGGCTACACCTTC. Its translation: CASGTENYGYTF.

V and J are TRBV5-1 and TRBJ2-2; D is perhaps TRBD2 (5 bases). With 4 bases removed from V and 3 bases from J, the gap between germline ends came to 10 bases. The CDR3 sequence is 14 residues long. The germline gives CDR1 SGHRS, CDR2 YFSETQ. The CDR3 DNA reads TGCGCCAGCAGCGCTGGAGCGGACACCGGGGAGCTGTTTTTT. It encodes CASSAGADTGELFF.

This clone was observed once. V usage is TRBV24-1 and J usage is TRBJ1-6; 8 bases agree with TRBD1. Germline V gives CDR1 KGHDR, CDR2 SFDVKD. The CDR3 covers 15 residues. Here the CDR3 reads CANLREDRDNSPLHF. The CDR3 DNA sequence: TGTGCAAACCTAAGGGAGGACAGGGATAATTCACCCCTCCACTTT.

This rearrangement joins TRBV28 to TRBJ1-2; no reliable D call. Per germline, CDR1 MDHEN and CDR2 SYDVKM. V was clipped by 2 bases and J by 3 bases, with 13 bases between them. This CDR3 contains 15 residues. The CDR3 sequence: CASSLGQNTYYGYTF. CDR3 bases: TGTGCCAGCAGTTTAGGGCAGAATACTTACTATGGCTACACCTTC.

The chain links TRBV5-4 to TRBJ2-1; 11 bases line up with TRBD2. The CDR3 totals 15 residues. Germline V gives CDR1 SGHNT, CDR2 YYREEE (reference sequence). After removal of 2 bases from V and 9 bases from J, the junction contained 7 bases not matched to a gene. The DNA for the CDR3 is TGTGCCAGCAGCTTTAAACTAGCGGGAGAGACTGAGCAGTTCTTC. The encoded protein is CASSFKLAGETEQFF. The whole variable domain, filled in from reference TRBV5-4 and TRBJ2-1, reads ETGVTQSPTHLIKTRGQQVTLRCSSQSGHNTVSWYQQALGQGPQFIFQYYREEENGRGNFPPRFSGLQFPNYSSELNVNALELDDSALYLCASSFKLAGETEQFFGPGTRLTVL.

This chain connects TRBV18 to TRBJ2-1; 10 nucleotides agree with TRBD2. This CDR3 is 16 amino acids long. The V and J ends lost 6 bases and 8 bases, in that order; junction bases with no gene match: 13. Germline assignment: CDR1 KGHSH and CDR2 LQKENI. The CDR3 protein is CASSRVSAGGPDEQFF. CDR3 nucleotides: TGTGCCAGCTCCCGCGTTTCAGCGGGAGGGCCGGATGAGCAGTTCTTC.

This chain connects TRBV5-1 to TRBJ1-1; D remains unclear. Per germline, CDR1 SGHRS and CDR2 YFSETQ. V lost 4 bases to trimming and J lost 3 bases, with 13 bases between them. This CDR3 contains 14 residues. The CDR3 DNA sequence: TGCGCCAGCAGCCTTAGGAGTGCTGACACTGAAGCTTTCTTT. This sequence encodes CASSLRSADTEAFF.

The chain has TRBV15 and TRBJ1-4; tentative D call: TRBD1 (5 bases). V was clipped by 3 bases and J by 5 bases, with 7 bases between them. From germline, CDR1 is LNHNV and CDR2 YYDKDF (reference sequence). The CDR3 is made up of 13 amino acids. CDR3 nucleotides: TGTGCCACCAGCAGGGGGCGCAATGAAAAACTGTTTTTT. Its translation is CATSRGRNEKLFF.

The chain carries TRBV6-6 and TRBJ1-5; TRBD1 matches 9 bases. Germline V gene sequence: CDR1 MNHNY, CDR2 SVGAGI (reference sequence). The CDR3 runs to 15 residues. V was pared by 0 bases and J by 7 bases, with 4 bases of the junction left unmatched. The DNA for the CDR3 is TGTGCCAGCAGTTACTCGCACAGGGGGCAACAGCCCCAGCATTTT. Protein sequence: CASSYSHRGQQPQHF.

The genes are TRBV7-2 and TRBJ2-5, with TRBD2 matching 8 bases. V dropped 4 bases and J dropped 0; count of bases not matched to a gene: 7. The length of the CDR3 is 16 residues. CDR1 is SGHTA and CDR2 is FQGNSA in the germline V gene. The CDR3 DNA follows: TGTGCCAGCAGCTCCCCTCGGGGGGGGTACCAAGAGACCCAGTACTTC. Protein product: CASSSPRGGYQETQYF.

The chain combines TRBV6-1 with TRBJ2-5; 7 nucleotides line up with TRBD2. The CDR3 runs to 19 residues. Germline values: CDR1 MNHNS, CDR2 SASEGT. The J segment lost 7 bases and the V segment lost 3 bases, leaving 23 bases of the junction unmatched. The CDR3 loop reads CASSDSGGSGLAVYLTQYF. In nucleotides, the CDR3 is TGTGCCAGCAGTGATTCAGGTGGTTCCGGCCTAGCGGTGTACCTGACCCAGTACTTC.

The CDR3: CASSFFSGDGYTF. Written as DNA, the CDR3 is TGTGCCAGCAGCTTTTTTTCAGGGGATGGCTACACCTTC. The chain links TRBV5-4 to TRBJ1-2; D is perhaps TRBD1 (6 bases). The germline CDR1 and CDR2 sequences are SGHNT and YYREEE (reference sequence). CDR3 length: 13 residues. Trimming stripped 2 bases from V and 6 bases from J, with 11 bases between.

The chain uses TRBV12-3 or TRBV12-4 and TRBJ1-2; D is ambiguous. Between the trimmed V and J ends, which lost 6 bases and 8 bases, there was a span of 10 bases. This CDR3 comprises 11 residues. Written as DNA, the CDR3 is TGTGCCAGCAGCGGGGTTCAAGGCTACACCTTC. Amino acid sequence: CASSGVQGYTF.

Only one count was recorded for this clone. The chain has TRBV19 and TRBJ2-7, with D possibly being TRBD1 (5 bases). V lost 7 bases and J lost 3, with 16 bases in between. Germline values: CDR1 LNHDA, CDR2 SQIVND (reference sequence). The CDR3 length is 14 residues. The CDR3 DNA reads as TGTGCCAGTACACCTCGGACACCCAACTACGAGCAGTACTTC. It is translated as CASTPRTPNYEQYF.

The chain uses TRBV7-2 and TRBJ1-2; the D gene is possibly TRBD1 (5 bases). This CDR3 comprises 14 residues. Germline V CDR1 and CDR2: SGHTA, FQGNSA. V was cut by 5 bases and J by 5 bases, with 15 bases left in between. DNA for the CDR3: TGTGCCAGCAGCGTAAACCAGGGAGGTTATGGCTACACCTTC. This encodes CASSVNQGGYGYTF. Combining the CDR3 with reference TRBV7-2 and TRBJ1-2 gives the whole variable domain GAGVSQSPSNKVTEKGKDVELRCDPISGHTALYWYRQSLGQGLEFLIYFQGNSAPDKSGLPSDRFSAERTGGSVSTLTIQRTQQEDSAVYLCASSVNQGGYGYTFGSGTRLTVV.